This paragraph reports one T cell receptor (beta chain). No antigen is known for it. This CDR3 comprises 15 residues. V lost 4 bases, J lost 6 bases, and 16 bases lay in between. CDR1 SGHTA and CDR2 FQGNSA come from the germline V gene. The sample belongs to a study of response to subunit inactivated influenza vaccine. Notes on the study in general: The authors proposed limited new T cell recruitment per seasonal influenza vaccination.

TCRdb analysed the RT-PCR reads with MiXCR anew, one entry per CDR3 protein. The repertoire holds 150,000 to 200,000 distinct CDR3 sequences, around 8.8% seen once, with 9.5% to 13% in the top ten. The clonotype originates from a man in his fifties or sixties who received an inactivated influenza vaccine. The specimen comprised non-naive T cells sorted from PBMCs, sampled on the day of vaccination. The V and J genes are TRBV7-2 and TRBJ1-5; D uncertain. CDR3 residues: CASSSTPGAGQPQHF. Written as DNA, the CDR3 is TGTGCCAGCAGCTCCACGCCTGGTGCGGGTCAGCCCCAGCATTTT.